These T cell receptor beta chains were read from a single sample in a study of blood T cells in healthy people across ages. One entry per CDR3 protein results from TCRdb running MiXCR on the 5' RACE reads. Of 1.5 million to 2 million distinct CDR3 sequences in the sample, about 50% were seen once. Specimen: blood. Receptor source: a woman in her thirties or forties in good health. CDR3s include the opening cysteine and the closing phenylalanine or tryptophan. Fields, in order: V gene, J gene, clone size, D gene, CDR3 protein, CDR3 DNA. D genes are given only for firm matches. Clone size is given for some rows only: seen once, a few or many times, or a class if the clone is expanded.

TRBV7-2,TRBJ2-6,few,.,CASRPSRSGANVLTF,TGTGCCAGCAGGCCGTCACGCTCTGGGGCCAACGTCCTGACTTTC
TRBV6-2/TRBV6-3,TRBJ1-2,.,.,CASSLLLRGYTF,TGTGCCAGCAGTCTCCTCCTTAGAGGCTACACCTTC
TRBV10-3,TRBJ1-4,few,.,CATRRENEKLFF,TGTGCCACCCGGCGGGAAAATGAAAAACTGTTTTTT
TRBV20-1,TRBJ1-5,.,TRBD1,CSALGTGAGNQPQHF,TGCAGTGCCCTCGGGACAGGGGCAGGTAATCAGCCCCAGCATTTT
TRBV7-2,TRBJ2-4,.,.,CASSPQGPLAKNIQYF,TGTGCCAGCAGCCCACAGGGACCACTAGCCAAAAACATTCAGTACTTC
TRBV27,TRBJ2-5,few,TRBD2,CASSRFGGGGGLQETQYF,TGTGCCAGCAGTCGGTTTGGCGGGGGCGGGGGGCTCCAAGAGACCCAGTACTTC
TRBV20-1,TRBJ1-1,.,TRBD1,CSARGTGADTEAFF,TGCAGTGCCCGGGGGACAGGGGCGGATACTGAAGCTTTCTTT
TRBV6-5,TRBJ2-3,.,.,CASSYSNTVASTDTQYF,TGTGCCAGCAGTTACTCGAATACTGTTGCCAGCACAGATACGCAGTATTTT
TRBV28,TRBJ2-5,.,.,CACSPRQETQYF,TGTGCCTGCAGCCCCCGTCAAGAGACCCAGTACTTC
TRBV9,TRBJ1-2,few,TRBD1,CASSSIRTGVNYGYTF,TGTGCCAGCAGTTCAATCCGGACAGGGGTAAACTATGGCTACACCTTC
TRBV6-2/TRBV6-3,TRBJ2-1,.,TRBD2,CASSYSRGTSVPNALFYNGQFF,TGTGCCAGCAGTTACTCCCGTGGGACTAGCGTCCCCAATGCGCTTTTTTACAATGGGCAGTTCTTC
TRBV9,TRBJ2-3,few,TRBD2,CASSVSSGGGTDTQYF,TGTGCCAGCAGCGTTTCTAGCGGGGGCGGAACAGATACGCAGTATTTT
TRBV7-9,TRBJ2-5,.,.,CAERVDSTQETQYF,TGTGCAGAAAGAGTTGACAGCACCCAAGAGACCCAGTACTTC
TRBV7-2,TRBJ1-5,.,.,CASSLRWTSNQPQHF,TGTGCCAGCAGCTTACGTTGGACGAGCAATCAGCCCCAGCATTTT
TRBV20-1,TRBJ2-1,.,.,CSACLTSLGTYNEQFF,TGCAGTGCCTGTCTGACGTCGCTCGGTACCTACAATGAGCAGTTCTTC
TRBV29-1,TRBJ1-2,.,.,CSVVAADHNYGYTF,TGCAGCGTTGTCGCAGCTGATCATAACTATGGCTACACCTTC
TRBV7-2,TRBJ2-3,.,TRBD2,CAGSLAQIAGGSTDTQYF,TGTGCCGGCAGCTTAGCGCAAATAGCGGGGGGAAGCACAGATACGCAGTATTTT
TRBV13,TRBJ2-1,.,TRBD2,CASSLGQASGGAGEQFF,TGTGCCAGCAGCTTGGGACAGGCTAGCGGGGGGGCAGGGGAGCAGTTCTTC
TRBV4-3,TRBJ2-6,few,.,CASSQAFAYSGANVLTF,TGCGCCAGCAGCCAAGCGTTCGCCTACTCTGGGGCCAACGTCCTGACTTTC
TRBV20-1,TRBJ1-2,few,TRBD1,CSAPGGAANNYGYTF,TGCAGTGCCCCAGGGGGGGCCGCTAATAACTATGGCTACACCTTC
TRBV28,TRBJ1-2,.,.,CASSLFTLDYTF,TGTGCCAGCAGTTTGTTCACCCTTGACTACACCTTC
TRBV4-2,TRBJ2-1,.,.,CASSRSRAVYNEQFF,TGTGCCAGCAGCCGATCCCGAGCGGTCTACAATGAGCAGTTCTTC
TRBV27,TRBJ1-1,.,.,CASSLIGGAGTEAFF,TGTGCCAGCAGTTTAATTGGGGGCGCGGGCACTGAAGCTTTCTTT
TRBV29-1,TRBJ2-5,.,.,CSAGGRWGQETQYF,TGCAGCGCCGGGGGCAGGTGGGGGCAAGAGACCCAGTACTTC
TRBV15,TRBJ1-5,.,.,CATSRDQQGNQPQHF,TGTGCCACCAGCAGAGATCAACAGGGCAATCAGCCCCAGCATTTT
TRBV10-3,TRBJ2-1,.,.,CATYDRGGEQFF,TGTGCCACCTACGATCGCGGAGGGGAGCAGTTCTTC
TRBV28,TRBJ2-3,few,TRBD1,CASSFLPGQGTRDTQYF,TGTGCCAGCAGTTTTCTCCCGGGACAGGGGACACGAGATACGCAGTATTTT
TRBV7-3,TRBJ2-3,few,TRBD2,CASSLLGRGAQDTQYF,TGTGCCAGCAGCTTACTAGGGCGGGGGGCCCAAGATACGCAGTATTTT
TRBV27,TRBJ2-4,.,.,CASDQALAGNIQYF,TGTGCCAGCGACCAAGCGCTAGCAGGAAACATTCAGTACTTC
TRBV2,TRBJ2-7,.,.,CASSDLGSYEQYF,TGTGCCAGCAGTGACTTGGGTTCGTACGAGCAGTACTTC
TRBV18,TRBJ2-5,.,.,CASSSAGISQETQYF,TGTGCCAGCTCTTCCGCGGGAATATCCCAAGAGACCCAGTACTTC
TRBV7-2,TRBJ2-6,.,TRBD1,CASSLKGTARTGANVLTF,TGTGCCAGCAGCTTAAAGGGGACAGCCCGGACTGGGGCCAACGTCCTGACTTTC
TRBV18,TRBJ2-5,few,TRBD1,CASSPQPGQQETQYF,TGTGCCAGCTCACCTCAACCGGGACAGCAAGAGACCCAGTACTTC
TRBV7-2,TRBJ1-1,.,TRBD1,CASSPDTGTGAFF,TGTGCCAGCAGTCCCGACACCGGGACAGGAGCTTTCTTT
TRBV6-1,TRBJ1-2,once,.,CASSEEGRPDYGYTF,TGTGCCAGCAGTGAAGAAGGCAGACCTGACTATGGCTACACCTTC
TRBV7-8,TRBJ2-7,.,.,CAGSLASVGYEQYF,TGTGCCGGCAGCTTAGCATCGGTCGGATACGAGCAGTACTTC
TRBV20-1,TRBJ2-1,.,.,CSARDLRGGLKDEQFF,TGCAGTGCTAGAGATTTAAGGGGGGGCCTTAAGGATGAGCAGTTCTTC
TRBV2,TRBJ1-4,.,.,CASSPRQAELFF,TGTGCCAGCAGTCCAAGACAGGCCGAACTGTTTTTT
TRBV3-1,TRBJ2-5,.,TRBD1,CASSRNNRGRETQYF,TGTGCCAGCAGCCGAAACAACAGGGGGCGAGAGACCCAGTACTTC
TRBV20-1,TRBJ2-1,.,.,CSARDLRGTYNEQFF,TGCAGTGCTAGAGATCTTCGGGGGACCTACAATGAGCAGTTCTTC
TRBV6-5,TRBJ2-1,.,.,CASGQWQGINNEQFF,TGTGCCAGCGGACAGTGGCAGGGGATTAACAATGAGCAGTTCTTC
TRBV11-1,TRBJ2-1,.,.,CASSSPIRASYNEQFF,TGTGCCAGCAGCTCACCAATCCGGGCTTCCTACAATGAGCAGTTCTTC
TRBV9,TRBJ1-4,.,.,CASSVDGGGNEKLFF,TGTGCCAGCAGCGTAGACGGAGGGGGAAATGAAAAACTGTTTTTT
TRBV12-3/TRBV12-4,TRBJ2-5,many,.,CASSLQGLETQYF,TGTGCCAGCAGTTTACAGGGTTTAGAGACCCAGTACTTC
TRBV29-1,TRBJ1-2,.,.,CSVKVLSNYGYTF,TGCAGCGTTAAGGTCCTGTCAAACTATGGCTACACCTTC
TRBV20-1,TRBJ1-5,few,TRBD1,CSAKEQGTNQPQHF,TGCAGTGCGAAAGAACAGGGGACAAATCAGCCCCAGCATTTT
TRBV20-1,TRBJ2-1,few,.,CSALDKPYNEQFF,TGCAGTGCTTTAGACAAACCCTACAATGAGCAGTTCTTC
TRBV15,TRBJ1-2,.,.,CATSSGGYGYTF,TGTGCCACCAGCAGTGGGGGGTATGGCTACACCTTC
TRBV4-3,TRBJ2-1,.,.,CASSQEISATTYNEQFF,TGCGCCAGCAGCCAAGAAATCTCGGCGACTACCTACAATGAGCAGTTCTTC
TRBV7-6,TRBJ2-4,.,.,CASSSIEGGNIQYF,TGTGCCAGCAGCTCCATCGAAGGCGGAAACATTCAGTACTTC
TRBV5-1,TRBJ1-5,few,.,CASSLVPGISNQPQHF,TGCGCCAGCAGCTTGGTTCCAGGGATTAGCAATCAGCCCCAGCATTTT
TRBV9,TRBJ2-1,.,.,CASSGGPPDNEQFF,TGTGCCAGCAGCGGCGGACCCCCAGACAATGAGCAGTTCTTC
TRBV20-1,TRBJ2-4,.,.,CSARALDRLAKNIQYF,TGCAGTGCTAGAGCCCTAGACAGACTAGCCAAAAACATTCAGTACTTC
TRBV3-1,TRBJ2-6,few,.,CASSPNINRVGANVLTF,TGTGCCAGCAGCCCAAATATCAACAGGGTTGGGGCCAACGTCCTGACTTTC
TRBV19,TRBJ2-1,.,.,CASRMTDRNYNEQFF,TGTGCCAGTAGAATGACAGATAGAAACTACAATGAGCAGTTCTTC
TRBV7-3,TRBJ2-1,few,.,CASSVDRTQQFF,TGTGCCAGCAGCGTCGACAGAACTCAGCAGTTCTTC
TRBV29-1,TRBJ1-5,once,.,CSVMAGDNQPQHF,TGCAGCGTCATGGCGGGGGACAATCAGCCCCAGCATTTT